This T cell receptor (beta chain) was identified during a study of early stage breast cancer tumors. Background on the study: ER+/PR+/HER2- status applied to about 80% of the 16 invasive breast tumors. Invasive lobular carcinomas made up about 35% of the 12 ER+/PR+/HER2- tumors.

V gave up 5 bases and J gave up 3 bases, with 11 bases separating them. CDR1 PRHDT and CDR2 FYEKMQ come from the germline V gene (reference sequence). There are 14 residues in the CDR3. Here immunoSEQ multiplex PCR was the method, and the copy in TCRdb shows in-frame clones only, minus some. The profile shows about 19,000 clones, 65% to 85% of them singletons. A word on this clone: No antigen is known for it.

Regarding the study as a whole: Tumors had approximately 2.5-fold higher T cell density than normal breast. Enriched TCRB sequences shared across patients were mostly commonly generated sequences.

V and J are TRBV13 and TRBJ1-5; possibly TRBD1 for D (5 bases). Source material: blood. The receptor was isolated from a person in their 70s with breast cancer. CDR3 protein: CASSTGHLNQPQHF. The CDR3 coding sequence is TGTGCCAGCAGCACCGGACACCTCAATCAGCCCCAGCATTTT.